This T cell receptor beta chain was identified during a study of post-analysis software for immune sequencing data. Study summary: Recorded subtypes: relapsing-remitting, secondary progressive, progressive-relapsing; some patients unannotated. The study, taken as a whole, reports: Relative to controls, patients had about 5 TRBV segments at higher frequency, with TRBV5-6, TRBV5-1 and TRBV20-1 among these. Samples sharing a preparation batch grouped tightly together when assessed by F measure.

This clonotype appeared a few times. Its specificity is not known. CDR1 and CDR2 from the germline V gene are SGHAT and FQNNGV. CDR3 length: 16 residues. The V end was cut by 3 bases, the J end by 7 bases, with 21 bases between. Tagging with unique molecular identifiers was a feature of the TCR beta cDNA libraries. Out of roughly 0.95 to 10 million T cells, a few hundred thousand cDNA molecules were generated. TCRdb analysed the PCR reads with MiXCR anew, one entry per CDR3 protein. The sample contains hundreds of thousands of distinct CDR3 sequences, 59% of which appear only once. Sequencing used blood. The sequence came from a girl aged 2 to 9 with multiple sclerosis. The rearrangement joins TRBV11-2 to TRBJ1-2; D gene ambiguous. The CDR3 loop is CASSLGRSPDLGGYTF. The CDR3 coding sequence is TGTGCCAGCAGCTTGGGCAGGAGCCCCGACCTCGGTGGCTACACCTTC.